The 8 T cell receptor beta chains below were found in one sample sequenced in a study of blood T cell repertoires in COVID-19. Assay: immunoSEQ multiplex PCR; the TCRdb copy retains only in-frame clones and omits some. The sample carries a few hundred thousand clones, roughly 90% recorded once. Input material: peripheral blood. The receptors shown here come from a man between 25 and 39 years old with acute or convalescent COVID-19.

This clone was picked up a small number of times. The chain couples TRBV7-9 to TRBJ2-7, with D maybe TRBD1 (5 bases). Deletions cut 0 bases from V and 2 bases from J, with 11 bases between. CDR3 length: 15 amino acids. Per the germline V gene, CDR1 is SEHNR and CDR2 is FQNEAQ (reference sequence). CDR3 protein: CASSLAQGTTYEQYF. For the CDR3, the DNA is TGTGCCAGCAGCTTAGCCCAGGGTACCACCTACGAGCAGTACTTC.

This chain links TRBV7-3 with TRBJ1-6; D remains unclear. With 1 base removed from V and 7 bases from J, the gap between germline ends came to 14 bases. Germline V gene sequence: CDR1 SGHTA, CDR2 FQGTGA. The CDR3 totals 16 residues. The CDR3 sequence is CASSLMAGRSNSPLHF. The DNA for the CDR3 is TGTGCCAGCAGCTTAATGGCCGGGAGATCAAATTCACCCCTCCACTTT.

CDR3 residues: CASSTEKSSYNEQFF. The CDR3 bases are TGTGCCAGCTCGACAGAAAAGAGCTCCTACAATGAGCAGTTCTTC. V and J are TRBV18 and TRBJ2-1; maybe TRBD1 (5 bases). Per germline, CDR1 KGHSH and CDR2 LQKENI. Trimming shortened V by 6 bases and J by 0 bases, and 12 bases separated the two germline ends. The CDR3 loop spans 15 amino acids.

V usage is TRBV11-2 and J usage is TRBJ1-5; D gene uncertain. Trimming removed 2 bases from V and 7 bases from J, with 9 bases in between. The CDR3 is 13 residues long. From germline, CDR1 is SGHAT and CDR2 FQNNGV. The CDR3 nucleotides are TGTGCCAGCAGCTTAATACAGAGCCAGCCCCAGCATTTT. It codes for CASSLIQSQPQHF.

The rearrangement links TRBV24-1 to TRBJ2-2, with D hard to call. The CDR3 covers 14 residues. Germline CDR1 and CDR2: KGHDR and SFDVKD. Trimming shortened V by 6 bases and J by 5 bases, and 12 bases separated the two germline ends. The CDR3 protein is CATSFRDKTGELFF. CDR3 bases: TGTGCCACCAGTTTCCGAGACAAGACCGGGGAGCTGTTTTTT.

The chain is built from TRBV10-3 and TRBJ2-1; D gene unclear. V was clipped by 10 bases and J by 1 base, with 14 bases between them. Germline V gene data show CDR1 as ENHRY and CDR2 as SYGVKD. The CDR3 runs to 14 residues. CDR3 protein: CATKAPWSYNEQFF. CDR3 coding DNA: TGTGCCACGAAAGCGCCTTGGTCCTACAATGAGCAGTTCTTC.

The genes are TRBV12-5 and TRBJ2-7; 7 positions agree with TRBD2. CDR3 length: 17 amino acids. V lost 6 bases and J lost 4; bases outside the gene matches: 18. The germline V gene has CDR1 LGHNT and CDR2 FRNRAP. CDR3: CASGASPGRGRPYEQYF. CDR3 sequence (DNA): TGTGCTAGTGGAGCATCACCAGGGAGGGGCAGGCCGTACGAGCAGTACTTC. The full variable domain, in which reference TRBV12-5 and TRBJ2-7 provide the parts outside the CDR3, is DARVTQTPRHKVTEMGQEVTMRCQPILGHNTVFWYRQTMMQGLELLAYFRNRAPLDDSGMPKDRFSAEMPDATLATLKIQPSEPRDSAVYFCASGASPGRGRPYEQYFGPGTRLTVT.

The chain is built from TRBV6-2 or TRBV6-3 and TRBJ2-2; TRBD2 matches at 9 bases. This CDR3 contains 18 residues. J gave up 6 bases and V 2 bases, and 13 bases lay outside the gene matches. Germline V CDR1 and CDR2: MNHEY, SVGEGT. CDR3: CASSYERGERFKAGELFF. CDR3 sequence (DNA): TGTGCCAGCAGTTACGAGCGGGGGGAGCGTTTTAAGGCCGGGGAGCTGTTTTTT.